The 30 T cell receptor beta chains presented below share a single source sample, sequenced in a study of cytomegalovirus exposure and HLA in healthy donors. PCR primers comprised 60 Vbeta and 13 Jbeta primers. Using immunoSEQ multiplex PCR, the repertoire was profiled, and TCRdb retains in-frame clones only, with some absent. The repertoire holds fewer than 150,000 clones, with roughly 76% as singletons. Sequenced input: PBMCs. The receptors shown here come from a man in his fifties in good health and CMV-seropositive.

The rearrangement uses TRBV7-8 and TRBJ1-2; no reliable D call. CDR1 and CDR2 (germline): SGHVS, FQNEAQ. This CDR3 has 16 residues. With 0 bases removed from V and 6 bases from J, the gap between germline ends came to 17 bases. The CDR3 DNA follows: TGTGCCAGCAGCTTAGCGTCCGGGAAGGAGTGGAATGGCTACACCTTC. Amino acids: CASSLASGKEWNGYTF.

Comments on this clone: One end of the junction is discordant with germline, which a read error may explain. This chain joins TRBV7-6 and TRBJ2-2, with D tentatively TRBD2 (5 bases). Germline CDR1 reads SGHVS; CDR2 reads FNYEAQ. This CDR3 contains 15 residues. The chain's CDR3 is CASTLGGYLAGELFF. The CDR3 nucleotides read TGTGCCAGCACCTTAGGAGGCTACCTCGCCGGGGAGCTGTTTTTT.

In its sample, this clone was seen a few times. This chain connects TRBV18 to TRBJ1-1; D is unresolved. Germline CDR1 and CDR2: KGHSH and LQKENI. CDR3 length: 15 amino acids. Trimming removed 3 bases at V and 0 bases at J, with 11 bases between. DNA for the CDR3: TGTGCCAGCTCACCGCCGGGATATTTGAACACTGAAGCTTTCTTT. Protein: CASSPPGYLNTEAFF.

The gene calls are TRBV5-1 and TRBJ2-7, with D maybe TRBD2 (6 bases). The V gene lost 5 bases and the J gene lost 0 bases, with 12 bases spanning the gap. Germline CDR1 SGHRS, CDR2 YFSETQ. The CDR3 runs to 14 residues. CDR3 DNA: TGCGCCAGCAGGAACCGGGAGCGCTCCTACGAGCAGTACTTC. Translated: CASRNRERSYEQYF.

The V and J genes are TRBV6-5 and TRBJ2-7; 9 positions agree with TRBD1. Germline V gene lookup returns CDR1 MNHEY and CDR2 SVGAGI. Germline trimming cut 4 bases from V and 5 bases from J; bases unmatched to any gene: 9. CDR3 length: 15 residues. CDR3 loop: CASSSVGTGSNEQYF. DNA of the CDR3: TGTGCCAGCAGTTCTGTAGGGACAGGGAGCAACGAGCAGTACTTC.

The gene calls are TRBV14 and TRBJ1-2; TRBD1 matches 8 bases. Germline loops: CDR1 SGHDN, CDR2 FVKESK. This CDR3 has 14 residues. Trimming at V came to 4 bases and at J to 5 bases, leaving 6 bases not matched to a gene. CDR3 sequence reads: CASSRAGTGYGYTF. The CDR3 DNA sequence: TGTGCCAGCAGCCGAGCAGGGACAGGTTATGGCTACACCTTC.

The chain has TRBV10-2 and TRBJ1-5, with TRBD1 matching 9 bases. In germline, CDR1 is WSHSY, CDR2 SAAADI. CDR3 length: 14 amino acids. V gave up 5 bases and J gave up 4 bases; unmatched junction bases: 3. CDR3 residues: CASSLGQGNQPQHF. The CDR3 coding sequence is TGCGCCAGCAGTTTGGGACAGGGTAATCAGCCCCAGCATTTT.

This rearrangement joins TRBV9 to TRBJ2-5; 7 bases fit TRBD1. Germline V gene sequence: CDR1 SGDLS, CDR2 YYNGEE. V lost 3 bases, J lost 2 bases, and 4 bases stayed unmatched. The CDR3 loop spans 14 amino acids. CDR3 residues: CASSGGQPQETQYF. In DNA, the CDR3 is TGTGCCAGCAGCGGGGGACAGCCACAAGAGACCCAGTACTTC.

The chain recombines TRBV4-3 with TRBJ1-1; D uncertain. V was trimmed by 1 base and J by 4 bases, leaving 13 bases between them. The CDR3 totals 15 residues. Germline V lookup: CDR1 LGHNA, CDR2 YSLEER. DNA for the CDR3: TGCGCCAGCAGCCAAGCAACTGGGAGGAGCACTGAAGCTTTCTTT. The encoded protein is CASSQATGRSTEAFF.

This rearrangement joins TRBV7-2 to TRBJ2-3; 9 bases align to TRBD2. This CDR3 is 16 amino acids long. J gave up 6 bases and V 5 bases, and 12 bases lay outside the gene matches. CDR1 and CDR2 (germline): SGHTA, FQGNSA. This CDR3 is CASSKQTSGYSDTQYF. The CDR3 nucleotides are TGTGCCAGCAGCAAACAGACTAGCGGATACTCGGATACGCAGTATTTT.

The V call is TRBV28, the J call TRBJ2-5; the match to TRBD1 covers 9 bases. Judging by the DNA end, TRBJ2-7 fits better; the J call may be wrong. The CDR3 totals 16 residues. Per the germline V gene, CDR1 is MDHEN and CDR2 is SYDVKM. CDR3 sequence (DNA): TGTGCCAGCAGTCTCCGACAGGGGGTCGGCTCCTACGAGCAGTACTTC. Encoded protein: CASSLRQGVGSYEQYF.

The genes are TRBV5-6 and TRBJ2-7, with TRBD1 matching 9 bases. Germline CDR1 is SGHDT and CDR2 is YYEEEE. The CDR3 runs to 14 residues. V trimming: 3 bases; J trimming: 4 bases; junction bases outside the gene matches: 5. CDR3 nucleotides: TGTGCCAGCAGCTCTACAGGGGGCGCGTACGAGCAGTACTTC. Protein product: CASSSTGGAYEQYF.

The chain is built from TRBV5-8 and TRBJ2-3; D call uncertain. V lost 4 bases and J lost 0, with 12 bases in between. The CDR3 runs to 15 residues. The germline V gene has CDR1 SGHTS and CDR2 YDEGEE. The CDR3 DNA is TGTGCCAGCAGCCGAGGCCGGATAAGCACAGATACGCAGTATTTT. Protein sequence: CASSRGRISTDTQYF.

J is TRBJ2-3 and V is TRBV4-1; 12 bases agree with TRBD2. The CDR3 sequence is 17 residues long. After removal of 1 base from V and 6 bases from J, the junction contained 8 bases not matched to a gene. Germline V gene data show CDR1 as MGHRA and CDR2 as YSYEKL. Written as DNA, the CDR3 is TGCGCCAGCAGCCAAGCCCTAGCGGGAGGGCCATGGGATACGCAGTATTTT. It encodes CASSQALAGGPWDTQYF.

The V and J genes are TRBV27 and TRBJ2-7; D possibly corresponds to TRBD1 (7 bases). V was pared by 0 bases and J by 9 bases, with 18 bases between. Germline CDR1 and CDR2: MNHEY and SMNVEV (reference sequence). The CDR3 runs to 15 residues. CDR3 in amino acids: CASSLSGGQFRWQYF. The CDR3 coding sequence is TGTGCCAGCAGTTTATCGGGGGGACAGTTTCGATGGCAGTACTTC.

J is TRBJ2-1 and V is TRBV10-1; 7 nucleotides agree with TRBD2. Germline V gene sequence: CDR1 WNHNN, CDR2 SYGVQD (reference sequence). This CDR3 spans 14 amino acids. The V and J ends lost 2 bases and 3 bases, in that order; junction bases with no gene match: 1. CDR3 protein: CASSEASGYNEQFF. CDR3 DNA sequence: TGCGCCAGCAGTGAGGCTAGCGGCTACAATGAGCAGTTCTTC.

V usage is TRBV11-3 and J usage is TRBJ2-7, with TRBD1 matching over 8 bases. Germline V gene data show CDR1 as SGHNT and CDR2 as YENEEA. The junction had 6 bases not matched to a gene; V was cut back by 5 bases and J by 6 bases. The CDR3 length is 13 residues. The DNA for the CDR3 is TGTGCCAGCAGCCCGATCCAGGGGGCCGAGCAGTACTTC. It translates to CASSPIQGAEQYF.

This chain connects TRBV4-1 to TRBJ2-1; TRBD2 aligns across 9 bases. Germline values: CDR1 MGHRA, CDR2 YSYEKL. V was pared by 6 bases and J by 9 bases, with 9 bases of the junction left unmatched. This CDR3 is 14 amino acids long. The CDR3 loop is CASRPELAGVEQFF. In DNA form, the CDR3 reads TGCGCCAGCAGACCAGAACTAGCGGGTGTTGAGCAGTTCTTC.

This sequence joins TRBV7-9 and TRBJ2-5; D is possibly TRBD2 (6 bases). V was trimmed by 7 bases and J by 2 bases, leaving 11 bases between them. CDR3 length: 13 residues. Germline CDR1 SEHNR, CDR2 FQNEAQ (reference sequence). In DNA form, the CDR3 reads TGTGCCAGCACCAATGGGGGGCAAGAGACCCAGTACTTC. This encodes CASTNGGQETQYF. Complete variable domain (other parts from reference TRBV7-9 and TRBJ2-5): DTGVSQNPRHKITKRGQNVTFRCDPISEHNRLYWYRQTLGQGPEFLTYFQNEAQLEKSRLLSDRFSAERPKGSFSTLEIQRTEQGDSAMYLCASTNGGQETQYFGPGTRLLVL.

In its sample, this clone was seen once. The J gene is TRBJ2-5, the V gene TRBV27; weak D call: TRBD2 (5 bases). Trimming shortened V by 6 bases and J by 1 base, and 12 bases separated the two germline ends. This CDR3 has 14 amino acids. From germline, CDR1 is MNHEY and CDR2 SMNVEV (reference sequence). Here the CDR3 reads CASRKSGGQETQYF. In nucleotides, the CDR3 is TGTGCCAGCAGAAAAAGCGGAGGCCAAGAGACCCAGTACTTC.

V is TRBV10-2 and J is TRBJ1-1, with unresolved D. V lost 7 bases and J 1 base, leaving 4 bases between the germline ends. Germline V lookup: CDR1 WSHSY, CDR2 SAAADI. The CDR3 covers 11 residues. The CDR3 sequence is CASNKNTEAFF. The CDR3 DNA follows: TGCGCCAGCAACAAGAACACTGAAGCTTTCTTT.

This clone was seen only a few times. V gene TRBV4-1 combines with J gene TRBJ2-1; 10 bases agree with TRBD2. V shed 4 bases and J 0 bases; nucleotides not matched to a gene: 6. The CDR3 covers 17 residues. Germline V CDR1 and CDR2: MGHRA, YSYEKL. CDR3 residues: CASSRGLADSSYNEQFF. The DNA for the CDR3 is TGCGCCAGCAGCCGCGGACTAGCGGATAGCTCCTACAATGAGCAGTTCTTC.

The chain is built from TRBV7-9 and TRBJ1-2; no clear D gene. V lost 5 bases and J 4 bases, leaving 8 bases between the germline ends. Per germline, CDR1 SEHNR and CDR2 FQNEAQ (reference sequence). CDR3 length: 12 amino acids. As DNA, the CDR3 is TGTGCCAGCAGCCAAACGAGCTATGGCTACACCTTC. Protein product: CASSQTSYGYTF.

As regards this clone: The same CDR3 can be traced to other DNA sequences in this sample. The chain couples TRBV10-3 to TRBJ1-1; 9 nucleotides agree with TRBD1. The germline CDR1 and CDR2 sequences are ENHRY and SYGVKD. The trim removed 0 bases at V and 5 bases at J, leaving 4 bases unmatched. This CDR3 contains 15 residues. The CDR3 nucleotides read TGTGCCATCAGTGAGTCGGGACAGGGAGGGACTGAAGCTTTCTTT. The encoded protein is CAISESGQGGTEAFF.

In this sample, this clone turned up a few times. CDR3 DNA sequence: TGCGCCAGCAGCATCAAGACAGGGACGGGGCAGCCCCAGCATTTT. Translating gives CASSIKTGTGQPQHF. The gene calls are TRBV5-1 and TRBJ1-5; 7 nucleotides align to TRBD1. Germline V gene sequence: CDR1 SGHRS, CDR2 YFSETQ. The CDR3 has 15 residues. V shed 4 bases, J shed 7 bases, and the junction held 11 bases outside the gene matches. Variable domain in full (rest from reference TRBV5-1 and TRBJ1-5): KAGVTQTPRYLIKTRGQQVTLSCSPISGHRSVSWYQQTPGQGLQFLFEYFSETQRNKGNFPGRFSGRQFSNSRSEMNVSTLELGDSALYLCASSIKTGTGQPQHFGDGTRLSIL.

The rearrangement joins TRBV19 to TRBJ2-6, with D hard to call. The germline CDR1 and CDR2 sequences are LNHDA and SQIVND (reference sequence). This CDR3 spans 15 amino acids. The germline V and J ends were trimmed by 1 base and 0 bases, with 4 bases remaining between them. CDR3: CASSIVFSGANVLTF. The CDR3 region has the DNA TGTGCCAGTAGTATAGTATTCTCTGGGGCCAACGTCCTGACTTTC.

This clone appeared once. The chain joins TRBV2 to TRBJ2-5; 9 positions agree with TRBD2. CDR1 SNHLY and CDR2 FYNNEI come from the germline V gene. Unmatched junction bases numbered 12, after V lost 6 bases and J lost 1 base. The CDR3 covers 17 residues. The CDR3 bases are TGTGCCAGCAGCTCAGCTTTGGGGACTAGCCCCCAAGAGACCCAGTACTTC. It codes for CASSSALGTSPQETQYF.

Here the CDR3 reads CASSLALAGNNEQFF. Here the CDR3 DNA reads TGCGCCAGCAGCTTGGCACTAGCGGGGAACAATGAGCAGTTCTTC. The chain carries TRBV5-1 and TRBJ2-1, with 10 positions matching TRBD2. The J segment lost 5 bases and the V segment lost 0 bases, leaving 2 bases of the junction unmatched. The CDR3 is 15 amino acids. Germline lookup yields CDR1 SGHRS and CDR2 YFSETQ.

The V gene is TRBV21-1, the J gene TRBJ1-5. TRBV21-1 counts as a pseudogene. The CDR3 loop spans 14 amino acids. This chain's CDR3 is CASSKRDSNQPQHF. DNA of the CDR3: TGTGCCAGCAGCAAGCGGGACAGCAATCAGCCCCAGCATTTT.

The table lists this clone with a few counts. This chain joins TRBV29-1 and TRBJ2-7; D possibly corresponds to TRBD2 (6 bases). Deletions cut 6 bases from V and 2 bases from J, with 14 bases between. This CDR3 has 13 residues. Germline V gene data show CDR1 as SQVTM and CDR2 as ANQGSEA. The CDR3 DNA follows: TGCAGCGTGAAAGAGAGGGAGGCCTACGAGCAGTACTTC. As protein: CSVKEREAYEQYF.